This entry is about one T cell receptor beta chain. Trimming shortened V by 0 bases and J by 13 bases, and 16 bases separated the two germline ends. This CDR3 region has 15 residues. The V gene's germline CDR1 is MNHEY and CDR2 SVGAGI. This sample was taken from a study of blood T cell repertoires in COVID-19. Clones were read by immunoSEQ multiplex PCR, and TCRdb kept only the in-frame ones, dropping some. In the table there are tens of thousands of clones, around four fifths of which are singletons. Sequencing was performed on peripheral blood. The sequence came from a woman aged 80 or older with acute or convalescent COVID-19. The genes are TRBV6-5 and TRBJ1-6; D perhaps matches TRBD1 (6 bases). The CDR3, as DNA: TGTGCCAGCAGTTACTCGGGGACAAGTCCCCTCCCCCTCCACTTT. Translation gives CASSYSGTSPLPLHF.